One and the same sample provided the 25 T cell receptor beta chains below, sequenced in a study of T cell responses to AZD1222 COVID-19 vaccine. Clones were sequenced by immunoSEQ multiplex PCR, and TCRdb holds only the in-frame ones, with some missing. The profile shows roughly 100,000 clones, under 90% of them singletons. The material sequenced was peripheral blood, taken on day 0 of AZD1222 vaccination. The receptors come from an adult in good health.

The V and J genes are TRBV20-1 and TRBJ2-5, with a weak D call TRBD2 (5 bases). This CDR3 has 11 residues. Germline-derived CDR1 and CDR2 are DFQATT and SNEGSKA (reference sequence). V lost 7 bases to trimming and J lost 5 bases, with 11 bases between them. CDR3 loop: CSDRGGETQYF. The CDR3 nucleotides are TGCAGTGATCGGGGTGGGGAGACCCAGTACTTC.

The count of this clone is one. The chain links TRBV19 to TRBJ2-7; 11 bases fit TRBD2. Germline CDR1 LNHDA, CDR2 SQIVND (reference sequence). V was pared by 6 bases and J by 6 bases, with 10 bases of the junction left unmatched. CDR3 length equals 15 residues. The CDR3 reads CASSPISGRAFEQYF. The CDR3 DNA is TGTGCCAGTAGCCCTATTAGCGGGAGGGCCTTCGAGCAGTACTTC.

The chain couples TRBV19 to TRBJ2-1; 12 positions match TRBD1. The germline CDR1 and CDR2 sequences are LNHDA and SQIVND (reference sequence). With 4 bases clipped from V and 4 bases from J, the junction kept 5 bases outside the gene matches. There are 16 residues in the CDR3. The CDR3 here is CASSTRDRGLYNEQFF. The CDR3, as DNA: TGTGCCAGTAGTACCCGGGACAGGGGGCTGTACAATGAGCAGTTCTTC.

The chain couples TRBV28 to TRBJ2-3; D is ambiguous. Looked up from germline, CDR1 is MDHEN and CDR2 is SYDVKM. The CDR3 spans 13 residues. In DNA, the CDR3 is TGTGCAAAACCACCCCAAGAGAGGGATACGCAGTATTTT. Its protein is CAKPPQERDTQYF.

On this clone: Relative to the germline gene, one junction end is altered; a read error may explain this. The chain employs TRBV4-3 and TRBJ2-4; TRBD2 aligns across 7 bases. The CDR3 consists of 17 residues. Germline assignment: CDR1 LGHNA and CDR2 YSLEER. The CDR3 protein is CASSEEPSGIPQNIQYF. CDR3 nucleotide sequence: TGCGCCAGCAGCGAAGAGCCCAGCGGGATTCCCCAAAACATTCAGTACTTC.

V is TRBV10-3 and J is TRBJ2-2; 12 bases align to TRBD2. V shed 2 bases, J shed 7 bases, and the junction held 11 bases outside the gene matches. This CDR3 has 18 amino acids. Germline assignment: CDR1 ENHRY and CDR2 SYGVKD. CDR3 in amino acids: CAISEGRLAGGPSGELFF. CDR3 bases: TGTGCCATCAGTGAGGGGCGTCTAGCGGGAGGGCCGAGCGGGGAGCTGTTTTTT.

J is TRBJ1-3 and V is TRBV5-4; D perhaps matches TRBD1 (5 bases). The CDR3 is made up of 15 amino acids. The V end was cut by 0 bases, the J end by 3 bases, with 10 bases between. CDR1 and CDR2 from the germline V gene are SGHNT and YYREEE (reference sequence). The CDR3 region is CASSLDQGLGNTIYF. The CDR3 DNA reads as TGTGCCAGCAGCTTGGACCAGGGCCTTGGAAACACCATATATTTT. Using reference TRBV5-4 and TRBJ1-3 for the parts outside the CDR3, the full variable domain is ETGVTQSPTHLIKTRGQQVTLRCSSQSGHNTVSWYQQALGQGPQFIFQYYREEENGRGNFPPRFSGLQFPNYSSELNVNALELDDSALYLCASSLDQGLGNTIYFGEGSWLTVV.

V gene TRBV6-5 combines with J gene TRBJ2-5; D uncertain. The CDR3 length is 12 residues. The V gene's germline CDR1 is MNHEY and CDR2 SVGAGI. Trimming stripped 8 bases from V and 5 bases from J, with 12 bases between. The CDR3 protein is CASAVMGETQYF. The DNA for the CDR3 is TGTGCCAGCGCGGTCATGGGGGAGACCCAGTACTTC.

The chain recombines TRBV27 with TRBJ2-7; D might be TRBD1 or TRBD2, each matching 5 bases. V was shortened by 3 bases and J by 0 bases, with 15 bases between the two germline ends. The length of the CDR3 is 16 residues. CDR1 is MNHEY and CDR2 is SMNVEV in the germline V gene (reference sequence). CDR3 amino acids: CASSFGGAGDSYEQYF. CDR3 sequence (DNA): TGTGCCAGCAGTTTTGGTGGGGCCGGGGACTCCTACGAGCAGTACTTC.

The CDR3 here is CASSPSGRVSTEAFF. The CDR3 coding sequence is TGTGCCAGCAGCCCTAGTGGGAGGGTCTCGACTGAAGCTTTCTTT. V usage is TRBV7-3 and J usage is TRBJ1-1; no firm D call. This CDR3 contains 15 residues. The V end lost 5 bases, the J end lost 5 bases, and 18 bases lay between the germline ends. The germline V gene has CDR1 SGHTA and CDR2 FQGTGA.

The chain employs TRBV30 and TRBJ2-7; a possible D gene is TRBD1 (5 bases). Trimming shortened V by 4 bases and J by 0 bases, and 10 bases separated the two germline ends. The germline V gene encodes CDR1 GTSNPN and CDR2 SVGIG (reference sequence). The CDR3 loop spans 13 amino acids. Written as DNA, the CDR3 is TGTGCCTGGAACAGGCAGAGCTCCTACGAGCAGTACTTC. Protein product: CAWNRQSSYEQYF.

The V gene is TRBV7-3, the J gene TRBJ2-1; D is unresolved. CDR3 length: 13 amino acids. From germline, CDR1 is SGHTA and CDR2 FQGTGA. V was cut by 4 bases and J by 8 bases, with 12 bases left in between. The CDR3 here is CASSSRPSHEQFF. As DNA, the CDR3 is TGTGCCAGCAGCTCCCGCCCGTCCCATGAGCAGTTCTTC. Drawing the rest from reference TRBV7-3 and TRBJ2-1, the complete variable domain is GAGVSQTPSNKVTEKGKYVELRCDPISGHTALYWYRQSLGQGPEFLIYFQGTGAADDSGLPNDRFFAVRPEGSVSTLKIQRTERGDSAVYLCASSSRPSHEQFFGPGTRLTVL.

V and J are TRBV5-8 and TRBJ1-1; 8 bases align to TRBD1. Unmatched junction bases numbered 13, after V lost 4 bases and J lost 8 bases. The CDR3 is 15 residues long. Germline lookup yields CDR1 SGHTS and CDR2 YDEGEE. CDR3 sequence (DNA): TGTGCCAGCAGCCCCCGGGACAGGCGGGCGGGGGAAGCTTTCTTT. Amino acid sequence: CASSPRDRRAGEAFF. The full variable domain, its missing parts supplied by reference TRBV5-8 and TRBJ1-1, is EAGVTQSPTHLIKTRGQQATLRCSPISGHTSVYWYQQALGLGLQFLLWYDEGEERNRGNFPPRFSGRQFPNYSSELNVNALELEDSALYLCASSPRDRRAGEAFFGQGTRLTVV.

The gene calls are TRBV19 and TRBJ2-3; the match to TRBD2 covers 9 bases. The V segment lost 3 bases and the J segment 4 bases; nucleotides outside the gene matches: 11. The CDR3 extends over 17 amino acids. Germline V gives CDR1 LNHDA, CDR2 SQIVND (reference sequence). The CDR3: CASSIRTSERAPDTQYF. DNA for the CDR3: TGTGCCAGTAGTATCCGGACTAGCGAGAGGGCCCCAGATACGCAGTATTTT.

The chain has TRBV4-2 and TRBJ2-7; 14 nucleotides match TRBD2. J gave up 5 bases and V 0 bases, and 3 bases lay outside the gene matches. There are 16 residues in the CDR3. Germline V gene sequence: CDR1 LGHNA, CDR2 YNFKEQ. The CDR3 DNA is TGTGCCAGCAGCCAAGAGGGGACTAGCGGGGGCCACGAGCAGTACTTC. This gives the protein CASSQEGTSGGHEQYF.

V is TRBV18 and J is TRBJ2-2, with unresolved D. V lost 0 bases and J 4 bases, leaving 12 bases between the germline ends. Per the germline V gene, CDR1 is KGHSH and CDR2 is LQKENI. The CDR3 sequence is 16 residues long. CDR3 sequence: CASSPPARPGTGELFF. Here the CDR3 DNA reads TGTGCCAGCTCACCACCGGCTAGGCCAGGCACCGGGGAGCTGTTTTTT.

The rearrangement links TRBV6-2 or TRBV6-3 to TRBJ2-7, with no clear D. Germline V gene sequence: CDR1 MNHEY, CDR2 SVGEGT. The CDR3 contains 12 residues. Trimming left V 2 bases short and J 3 bases short, with 5 bases between. This CDR3 is CASSYGNYEQYF. In DNA, the CDR3 is TGTGCCAGCAGTTACGGCAACTACGAGCAGTACTTC.

This chain uses TRBV7-9 with TRBJ1-4; TRBD1 is a possible D gene (5 bases). The CDR3 has 14 amino acids. Trimming cost V 8 bases and J 2 bases, with 12 bases left between them. Per the germline V gene, CDR1 is SEHNR and CDR2 is FQNEAQ (reference sequence). CDR3 region: CASDSGRTNEKLFF. DNA for the CDR3: TGTGCCAGCGACTCAGGGCGTACTAATGAAAAACTGTTTTTT.

The chain joins TRBV5-4 to TRBJ2-2; 10 bases map to TRBD2. J lost 4 bases, V lost 4 bases, and 10 bases had no gene match. Germline-derived CDR1 and CDR2 are SGHNT and YYREEE (reference sequence). There are 17 residues in the CDR3. The CDR3 DNA sequence: TGTGCCAGCAGCGCCCCCTCTAGCGGGAGAGTCACCGGGGAGCTGTTTTTT. This translates into CASSAPSSGRVTGELFF.

The V call is TRBV21-1, the J call TRBJ2-7; the D call in the table, TRBD2, was not verified against the DNA. TRBV21-1 is classified as a pseudogene. The CDR3 totals 16 residues. This chain's CDR3 is CASSKVLTGWAYEQYF. CDR3 nucleotides: TGTGCCAGCAGCAAAGTCTTGACGGGATGGGCCTACGAGCAGTACTTC.

This chain uses TRBV5-6 with TRBJ2-7, with D perhaps matching TRBD1 (5 bases). V lost 7 bases and J lost 3, with 23 bases in between. Germline V CDR1 and CDR2: SGHDT, YYEEEE. The CDR3 loop spans 16 amino acids. The CDR3 here is CASSQRGGTLFYEQYF. The CDR3 region has the DNA TGTGCCAGCTCTCAAAGGGGCGGTACGTTATTCTACGAGCAGTACTTC.

The rearrangement uses TRBV11-2 and TRBJ2-5, with TRBD1 as a possible D gene (6 bases). CDR3 size: 13 residues. Germline loops: CDR1 SGHAT, CDR2 FQNNGV. The V end was cut by 3 bases, the J end by 7 bases, with 12 bases between. The CDR3 nucleotides read TGTGCCAGCAGCTTCTCAGGGGCCGGGACCCAGTACTTC. It yields the protein CASSFSGAGTQYF.

The rearrangement links TRBV7-3 to TRBJ1-2, with D possibly TRBD1 on 5 matching bases. Germline V gene sequence: CDR1 SGHTA, CDR2 FQGTGA. The germline V and J ends were trimmed by 4 bases and 0 bases, with 12 bases remaining between them. This CDR3 has 15 residues. This CDR3 reads CASSSQGNSNYGYTF. DNA for the CDR3: TGTGCCAGCAGCTCCCAGGGCAATTCTAACTATGGCTACACCTTC.

CDR3 sequence (DNA): TGTGCCAGCTCACCGCTCGACTACGAGCAGTACTTC. Translating it yields CASSPLDYEQYF. The chain couples TRBV18 to TRBJ2-7, with unresolved D. V lost 3 bases and J 3 bases, leaving 6 bases between the germline ends. Germline loops: CDR1 KGHSH, CDR2 LQKENI. This CDR3 spans 12 amino acids.

This sequence joins TRBV18 and TRBJ1-5; TRBD1 matches at 8 bases. Germline loops: CDR1 KGHSH, CDR2 LQKENI. The junction had 11 bases not matched to a gene; V was cut back by 6 bases and J by 1 base. The CDR3 is 17 amino acids. In DNA, the CDR3 is TGTGCCAGCTCCCCGTACCCTACAGGGGGGAGCAATCAGCCCCAGCATTTT. This sequence encodes CASSPYPTGGSNQPQHF.